This entry lists 9 T cell receptor beta chains sequenced from one sample in a study of radiotherapy plus CTLA-4 blockade in lung cancer. The repertoire was sequenced with immunoSEQ multiplex PCR; TCRdb's copy has only in-frame clones and lacks some. The table has 90,000 to 130,000 clones, roughly 77% seen once. The specimen was peripheral blood, collected from a patient treated with radiotherapy plus ipilimumab. All receptors come from a human donor with non-small cell lung cancer that progressed on radiotherapy plus ipilimumab. Some clones in this sample may be carry-over from other donors' samples.

The chain recombines TRBV6-4 with TRBJ2-2, with D possibly matching TRBD2 (6 bases). Looked up from germline, CDR1 is MRHNA and CDR2 is SNTAGT. V lost 4 bases, J lost 3 bases, and 6 bases lay in between. The CDR3 contains 13 residues. CDR3: CASSASDTGELFF. The CDR3 DNA sequence: TGTGCCAGCAGTGCTAGCGACACCGGGGAGCTGTTTTTT.

The gene calls are TRBV11-2 and TRBJ2-7, with D perhaps matching TRBD2 (6 bases). This CDR3 has 15 amino acids. Germline V lookup: CDR1 SGHAT, CDR2 FQNNGV. Trimming stripped 2 bases from V and 4 bases from J, with 15 bases between. CDR3 in amino acids: CASSLPPGLIYEQYF. The CDR3 coding sequence is TGTGCCAGCAGCTTACCCCCGGGACTGATATACGAGCAGTACTTC.

The chain joins TRBV5-1 to TRBJ2-1; 10 positions agree with TRBD2. CDR3 length equals 14 residues. Germline CDR1 SGHRS, CDR2 YFSETQ. Unmatched junction bases numbered 2, after V lost 0 bases and J lost 8 bases. CDR3 amino acids: CASSLVLAGDEQFF. The CDR3 nucleotides are TGCGCCAGCAGCTTGGTGCTAGCGGGGGATGAGCAGTTCTTC.

This chain links TRBV5-1 with TRBJ1-6; D perhaps matches TRBD1 (6 bases). Germline V gene data show CDR1 as SGHRS and CDR2 as YFSETQ. The CDR3 is made up of 14 amino acids. Trimming took off 4 bases at V and 5 bases at J, with 10 bases between the two ends. CDR3 loop: CASSIGQNNSPLHF. CDR3 nucleotides: TGCGCCAGCAGCATCGGACAGAATAATTCACCCCTCCACTTT.

The CDR3 here is CASSLRLGRGNTEAFF. The CDR3 DNA sequence: TGTGCCAGCAGCTTGCGGTTGGGCAGGGGGAACACTGAAGCTTTCTTT. This sequence joins TRBV5-4 and TRBJ1-1, with a tentative D call TRBD1 (6 bases). The V gene lost 1 base and the J gene lost 1 base, with 14 bases spanning the gap. The CDR3 spans 16 residues. Germline CDR1 is SGHNT and CDR2 is YYREEE (reference sequence). The variable domain in full, with the rest retrieved from reference TRBV5-4 and TRBJ1-1, is ETGVTQSPTHLIKTRGQQVTLRCSSQSGHNTVSWYQQALGQGPQFIFQYYREEENGRGNFPPRFSGLQFPNYSSELNVNALELDDSALYLCASSLRLGRGNTEAFFGQGTRLTVV.

The CDR3 nucleotides read TGTGCCATCAGTGTACTAGCCGGGACTGCGAACACCGGGGAGCTGTTTTTT. This translates into CAISVLAGTANTGELFF. The chain uses TRBV10-3 and TRBJ2-2; D might be TRBD2 (6 bases). Germline CDR1 and CDR2: ENHRY and SYGVKD. Trimming pared 4 bases from V and 0 bases from J, leaving 15 bases between. The CDR3 runs to 17 residues.

This chain connects TRBV5-6 to TRBJ2-1; TRBD1 agrees at 7 bases. CDR3 length: 16 amino acids. J gave up 7 bases and V 0 bases, and 10 bases lay outside the gene matches. Germline V gene sequence: CDR1 SGHDT, CDR2 YYEEEE. In nucleotides, the CDR3 is TGTGCCAGCAGCTTGGATAAGGGGGCGGTGTATAATGAGCAGTTCTTC. Translation: CASSLDKGAVYNEQFF.

In its sample, this clone was seen once. The chain recombines TRBV18 with TRBJ2-6; D remains unclear. This CDR3 is 16 amino acids long. V was cut by 0 bases and J by 2 bases, with 8 bases left in between. Germline assignment: CDR1 KGHSH and CDR2 LQKENI. CDR3 sequence reads: CASSPPMVTGANVLTF. For the CDR3, the DNA is TGTGCCAGCTCACCACCCATGGTGACTGGGGCCAACGTCCTGACTTTC.

The V gene is TRBV6-5, the J gene TRBJ2-1; possibly TRBD1 or TRBD2 for D (6 bases each). V lost 6 bases and J 8 bases, leaving 20 bases between the germline ends. The CDR3 has 15 residues. Germline V lookup: CDR1 MNHEY, CDR2 SVGAGI. CDR3 amino acids: CASSLRGPHVDEQFF. The CDR3 DNA sequence: TGTGCCAGCAGCCTTCGGGGGCCCCATGTGGATGAGCAGTTCTTC.